What follows is one TCR beta chain and its context. Its antigen is as yet unknown. The data are from a study of T cells in pancreatic ductal adenocarcinoma. The V gene lost 4 bases and the J gene lost 1 base, with 7 bases spanning the gap. CDR1 is SEHNR, CDR2 FQNEAQ, per germline (reference sequence). The CDR3 is 13 amino acids. Method: immunoSEQ multiplex PCR; TCRdb's copy keeps in-frame clones and lacks some. The profile shows more than 85,000 clones, around 96% of them singletons. Study outcomes and limitations: Tumor-versus-blood clonality comparisons may be biased toward lower tumor diversity. Unique clonotypes were around 8-fold more numerous in blood than in tumor. Results skew toward the minority of patients with early-stage disease. No significant tumor-blood clonality difference; means were about 0.11 and 0.072.

Surgery without prior neoadjuvant therapy was the treatment of the selected pancreatic ductal adenocarcinoma patients. The sample taken for sequencing was PBMCs. The chain links TRBV7-9 to TRBJ1-1; tentative D call: TRBD1 (5 bases). This TCR derives from a human donor with pancreatic ductal adenocarcinoma. This CDR3 is CASSYTGNTEAFF. CDR3 DNA sequence: TGTGCCAGCAGCTACACAGGGAACACTGAAGCTTTCTTT.